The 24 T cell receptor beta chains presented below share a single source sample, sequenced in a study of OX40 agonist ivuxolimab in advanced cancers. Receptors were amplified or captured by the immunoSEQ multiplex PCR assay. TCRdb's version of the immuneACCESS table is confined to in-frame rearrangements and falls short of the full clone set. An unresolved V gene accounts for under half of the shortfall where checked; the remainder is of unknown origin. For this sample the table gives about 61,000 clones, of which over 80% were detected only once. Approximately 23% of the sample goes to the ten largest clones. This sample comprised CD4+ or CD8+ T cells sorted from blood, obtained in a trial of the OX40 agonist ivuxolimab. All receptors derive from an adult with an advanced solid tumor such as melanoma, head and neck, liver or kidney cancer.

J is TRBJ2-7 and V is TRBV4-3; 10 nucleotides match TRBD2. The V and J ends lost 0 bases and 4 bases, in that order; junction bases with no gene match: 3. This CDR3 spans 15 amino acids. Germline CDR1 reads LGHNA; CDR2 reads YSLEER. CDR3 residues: CASSQDSSGGYEQYF. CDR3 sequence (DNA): TGCGCCAGCAGCCAAGACTCTAGCGGGGGTTACGAGCAGTACTTC.

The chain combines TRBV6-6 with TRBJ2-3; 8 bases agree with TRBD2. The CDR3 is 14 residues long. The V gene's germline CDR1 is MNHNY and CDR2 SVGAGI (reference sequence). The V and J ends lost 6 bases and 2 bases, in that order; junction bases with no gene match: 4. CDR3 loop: CASRTSELTDTQYF. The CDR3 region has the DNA TGTGCCAGCAGGACTAGCGAGCTCACAGATACGCAGTATTTT.

Written as DNA, the CDR3 is TGTGCCAGCAGGACAGGGCTGGGCAATCAGCCCCAGCATTTT. This codes for CASRTGLGNQPQHF. The rearrangement links TRBV27 to TRBJ1-5; TRBD1 agrees at 7 bases. Per the germline V gene, CDR1 is MNHEY and CDR2 is SMNVEV (reference sequence). The CDR3 covers 14 residues. J lost 2 bases, V lost 6 bases, and 4 bases had no gene match.

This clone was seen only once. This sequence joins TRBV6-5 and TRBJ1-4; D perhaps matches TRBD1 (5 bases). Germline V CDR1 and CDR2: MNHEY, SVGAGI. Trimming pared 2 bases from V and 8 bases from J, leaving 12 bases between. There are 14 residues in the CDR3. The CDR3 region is CASSYGEGPEKLFF. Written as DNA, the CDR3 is TGTGCCAGCAGTTACGGGGAGGGACCCGAAAAACTGTTTTTT.

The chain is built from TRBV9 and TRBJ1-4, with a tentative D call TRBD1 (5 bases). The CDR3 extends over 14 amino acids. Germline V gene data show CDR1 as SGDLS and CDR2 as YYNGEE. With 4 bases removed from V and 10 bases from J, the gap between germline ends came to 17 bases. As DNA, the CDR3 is TGTGCCAGCAGCCTTTCTGGTAGGGGAAGAAAACTGTTTTTT. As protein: CASSLSGRGRKLFF.

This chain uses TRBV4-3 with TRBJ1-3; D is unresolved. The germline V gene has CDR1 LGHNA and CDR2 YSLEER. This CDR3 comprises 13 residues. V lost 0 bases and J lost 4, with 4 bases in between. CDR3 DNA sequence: TGCGCCAGCAGCCAAGATCTGGGAAACACCATATATTTT. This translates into CASSQDLGNTIYF.

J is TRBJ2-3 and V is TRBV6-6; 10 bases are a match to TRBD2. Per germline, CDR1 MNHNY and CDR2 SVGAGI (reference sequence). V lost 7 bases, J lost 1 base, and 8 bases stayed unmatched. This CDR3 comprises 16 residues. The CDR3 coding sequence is TGTGCCAGCACCGAAAGCGGGAGGGGGGGCACAGATACGCAGTATTTT. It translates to CASTESGRGGTDTQYF.

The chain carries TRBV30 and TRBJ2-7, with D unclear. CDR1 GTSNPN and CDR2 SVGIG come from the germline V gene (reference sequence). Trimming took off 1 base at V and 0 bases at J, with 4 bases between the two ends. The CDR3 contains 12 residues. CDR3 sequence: CAWSEVSYEQYF. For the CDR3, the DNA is TGTGCCTGGAGTGAGGTCTCCTACGAGCAGTACTTC.

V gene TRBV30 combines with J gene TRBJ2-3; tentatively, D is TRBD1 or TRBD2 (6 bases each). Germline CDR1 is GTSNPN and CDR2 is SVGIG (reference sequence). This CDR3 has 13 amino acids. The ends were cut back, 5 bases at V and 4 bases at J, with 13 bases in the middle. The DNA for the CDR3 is TGTGCCTGGGAACAGGGAGGATCAGATACGCAGTATTTT. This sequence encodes CAWEQGGSDTQYF.

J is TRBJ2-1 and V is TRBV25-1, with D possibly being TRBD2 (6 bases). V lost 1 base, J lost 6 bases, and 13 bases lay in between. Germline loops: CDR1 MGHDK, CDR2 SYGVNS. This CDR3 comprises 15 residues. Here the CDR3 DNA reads TGTGCCAGCAGTGAATCTACTAGCCAAAGCAATGAGCAGTTCTTC. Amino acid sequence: CASSESTSQSNEQFF.

The CDR3 DNA follows: TGTGCCAGCAGCTTGCAGTGGTCCTACGAGCAGTACGTC. It codes for CASSLQWSYEQYV. V usage is TRBV5-5 and J usage is TRBJ2-7; D uncertain. Trimming pared 1 base from V and 1 base from J, leaving 6 bases between. The CDR3 is made up of 13 amino acids. CDR1 is SGHKS, CDR2 YYEKEE, per germline (reference sequence).

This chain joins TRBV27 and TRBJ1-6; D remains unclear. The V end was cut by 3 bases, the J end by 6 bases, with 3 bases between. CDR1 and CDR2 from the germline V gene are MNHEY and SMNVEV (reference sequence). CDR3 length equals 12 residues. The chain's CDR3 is CASSFGNSPLHF. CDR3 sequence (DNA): TGTGCCAGCAGTTTTGGTAATTCACCCCTCCACTTT.

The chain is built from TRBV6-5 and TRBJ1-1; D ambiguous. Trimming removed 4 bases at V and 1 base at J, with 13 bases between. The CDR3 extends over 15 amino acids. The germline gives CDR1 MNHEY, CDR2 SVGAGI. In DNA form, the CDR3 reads TGTGCCAGCAGTTCCCCTCAGGAGGGGAACACTGAAGCTTTCTTT. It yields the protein CASSSPQEGNTEAFF.

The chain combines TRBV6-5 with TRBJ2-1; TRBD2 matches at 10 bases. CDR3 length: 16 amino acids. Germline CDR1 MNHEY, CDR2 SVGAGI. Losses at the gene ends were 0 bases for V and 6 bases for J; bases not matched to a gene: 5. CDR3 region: CASSYSGLASFNEQFF. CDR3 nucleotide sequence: TGTGCCAGCAGTTACTCGGGACTAGCGAGTTTCAATGAGCAGTTCTTC.

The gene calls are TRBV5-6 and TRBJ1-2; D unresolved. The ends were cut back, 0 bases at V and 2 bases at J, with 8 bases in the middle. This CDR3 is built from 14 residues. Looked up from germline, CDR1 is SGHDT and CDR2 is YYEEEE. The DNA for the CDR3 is TGTGCCAGCAGCTTGGGTGGATTGAACTATGGCTACACCTTC. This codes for CASSLGGLNYGYTF.

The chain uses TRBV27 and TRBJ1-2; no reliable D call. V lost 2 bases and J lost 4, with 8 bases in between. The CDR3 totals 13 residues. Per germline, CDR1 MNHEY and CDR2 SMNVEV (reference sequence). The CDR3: CASSLGRGYGYTF. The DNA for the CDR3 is TGTGCCAGCAGTTTAGGACGGGGCTATGGCTACACCTTC.

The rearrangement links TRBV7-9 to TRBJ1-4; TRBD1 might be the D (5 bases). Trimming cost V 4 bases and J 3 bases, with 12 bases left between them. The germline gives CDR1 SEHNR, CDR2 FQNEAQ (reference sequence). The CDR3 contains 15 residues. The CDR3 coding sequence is TGTGCCAGCAGCTCCGGGGCCGGGTCTAATGAAAAACTGTTTTTT. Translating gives CASSSGAGSNEKLFF.

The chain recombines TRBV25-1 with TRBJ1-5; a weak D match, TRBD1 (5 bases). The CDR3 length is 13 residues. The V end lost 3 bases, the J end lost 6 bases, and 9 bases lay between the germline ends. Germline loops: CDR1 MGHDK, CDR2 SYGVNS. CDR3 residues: CASSEGPGQPQHF. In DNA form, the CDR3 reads TGTGCCAGCAGTGAGGGGCCGGGTCAGCCCCAGCATTTT.

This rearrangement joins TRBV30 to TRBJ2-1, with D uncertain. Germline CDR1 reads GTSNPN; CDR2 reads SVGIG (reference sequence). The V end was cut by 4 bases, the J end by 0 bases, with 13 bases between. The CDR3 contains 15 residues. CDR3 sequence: CAWKYGPSSYNEQFF. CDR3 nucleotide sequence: TGTGCCTGGAAGTATGGTCCGAGCTCCTACAATGAGCAGTTCTTC.

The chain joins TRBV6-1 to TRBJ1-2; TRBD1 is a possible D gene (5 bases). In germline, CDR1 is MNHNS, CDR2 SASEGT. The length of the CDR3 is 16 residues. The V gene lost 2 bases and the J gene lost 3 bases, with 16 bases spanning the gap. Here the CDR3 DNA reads TGTGCCAGCAGTGAAACGAATCTGGGGACCTACTATGGCTACACCTTC. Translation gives CASSETNLGTYYGYTF.

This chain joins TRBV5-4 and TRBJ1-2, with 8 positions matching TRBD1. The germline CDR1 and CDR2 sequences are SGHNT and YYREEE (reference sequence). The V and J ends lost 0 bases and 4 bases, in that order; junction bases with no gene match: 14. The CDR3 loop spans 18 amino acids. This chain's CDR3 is CASSLDRDRSGPFYGYTF. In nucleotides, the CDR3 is TGTGCCAGCAGCTTGGACCGGGACAGGAGCGGACCTTTCTATGGCTACACCTTC.

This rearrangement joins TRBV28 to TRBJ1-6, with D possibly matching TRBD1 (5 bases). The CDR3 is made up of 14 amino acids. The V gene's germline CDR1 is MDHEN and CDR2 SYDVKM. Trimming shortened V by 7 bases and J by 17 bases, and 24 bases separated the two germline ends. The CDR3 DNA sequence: TGTGCCAGCATTTCCCCTTTGGAGGGGACCACCTTCCACTTT. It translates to CASISPLEGTTFHF.

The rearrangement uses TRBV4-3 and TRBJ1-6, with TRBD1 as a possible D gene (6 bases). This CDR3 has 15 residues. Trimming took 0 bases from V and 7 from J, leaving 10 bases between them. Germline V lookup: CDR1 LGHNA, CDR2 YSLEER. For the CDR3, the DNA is TGCGCCAGCAGCCAAGATTGGGGGGGCAATTCACCCCTCCACTTT. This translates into CASSQDWGGNSPLHF.

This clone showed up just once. CDR3: CASSESSGSTDTQYF. CDR3 nucleotide sequence: TGTGCCAGCAGTGAATCTAGCGGGAGCACAGATACGCAGTATTTT. The chain employs TRBV6-1 and TRBJ2-3; 8 nucleotides line up with TRBD2. Per germline, CDR1 MNHNS and CDR2 SASEGT. V shed 2 bases, J shed 0 bases, and the junction held 1 base outside the gene matches. The CDR3 spans 15 residues.